This T cell receptor (beta chain) stems from a study of blood T cell repertoires in COVID-19. Study-wide context: The study drew acute and convalescent COVID-19 samples from the United States, Italy and Spain. PBMCs, B-cell-depleted T cells, or T cells provided the cDNA or gDNA that made up the material.

Germline V gene lookup returns CDR1 SGHRS and CDR2 YFSETQ. V shed 0 bases and J shed 1 base, with 13 bases lying between them. There are 16 residues in the CDR3. Authors' processing steps: How many nucleated cells were present was estimated from reference gene primer amplification. TCRdb's table, derived via immunoSEQ multiplex PCR, lists solely in-frame clones and lacks some. That table furnishes V, J and clone size, whereas the DNA furnished D and trimming. The table lists some 130,000 clones, 65% to 85% of them singletons. This TCR derives from an older man with acute or convalescent COVID-19. Sequencing was done on a sample of peripheral blood. The genes are TRBV5-1 and TRBJ1-1; D is unresolved. The CDR3 protein is CASSLGGGWTNTEAFF. CDR3 sequence (DNA): TGCGCCAGCAGCTTGGGGGGAGGGTGGACGAACACTGAAGCTTTCTTT.